This T cell receptor beta chain was recorded in a study of blood T cell repertoires in COVID-19. Turning to the study itself: Spain, Italy and the United States supplied samples that represented acute and convalescent COVID-19. Sources were T cells, B-cell-depleted T cells, or PBMCs; the material itself was cDNA or gDNA.

V was trimmed by 5 bases and J by 3 bases, leaving 13 bases between them. Germline V gives CDR1 SGHNT, CDR2 YYREEE (reference sequence). The CDR3 has 14 amino acids. Patients in Seattle were enrolled during active infection, then followed longitudinally. As originally analysed: Reference gene primer amplification gave nucleated cell count estimates. Sequencing used immunoSEQ multiplex PCR; TCRdb keeps in-frame clones, though not all of them. That table is the source of V, J and clone size, and D and trimming were worked out from the DNA. The sample has 300,000 to 350,000 clones, 88% seen once. The sample taken for sequencing was peripheral blood. V usage is TRBV5-4 and J usage is TRBJ2-3; D may be TRBD2 (7 bases). This sequence originates from a woman in her 70s with COVID-19, enrolled during active disease. The CDR3 is CASRGGGATDTQYF. In nucleotides, the CDR3 is TGTGCCAGCAGAGGAGGGGGGGCGACAGATACGCAGTATTTT.